Described below is a single T cell receptor beta chain sequence and its context. Its antigen remains unknown. This sample is drawn from a study of cytomegalovirus exposure and HLA in healthy donors. General study points: It was only CMV serostatus that was available as immune exposure information.

Germline V lookup: CDR1 MDHEN, CDR2 SYDVKM. The CDR3 is 16 residues long. The germline V and J ends were trimmed by 0 bases and 0 bases, with 11 bases remaining between them. PCR amplification relied on 60 Vbeta primers (plus 13 Jbeta primers). This table comes from immunoSEQ multiplex PCR, and its TCRdb copy is limited to in-frame clones, with some not included. The sample yields about 120,000 clones, more than 60% seen once. J is TRBJ1-1 and V is TRBV28; possibly TRBD1 for D (5 bases). The sequencing input was PBMCs. This sequence originates from a man in his thirties or forties in good health and CMV-seropositive. CDR3 nucleotides: TGTGCCAGCAGTTTATGGGGCGTGGGGCTGAACACTGAAGCTTTCTTT. Amino acids: CASSLWGVGLNTEAFF.